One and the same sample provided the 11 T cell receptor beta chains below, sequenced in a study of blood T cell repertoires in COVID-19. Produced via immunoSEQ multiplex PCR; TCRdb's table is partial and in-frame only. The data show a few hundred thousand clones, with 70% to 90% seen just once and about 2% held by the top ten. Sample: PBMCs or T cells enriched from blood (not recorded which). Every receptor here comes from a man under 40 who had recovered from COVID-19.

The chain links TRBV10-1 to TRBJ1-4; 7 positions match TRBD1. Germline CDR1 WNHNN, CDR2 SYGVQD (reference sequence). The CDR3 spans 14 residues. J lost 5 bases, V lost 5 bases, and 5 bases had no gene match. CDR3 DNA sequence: TGCGCCAGCAGTTTCGGGACAGAAAATGAAAAACTGTTTTTT. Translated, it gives CASSFGTENEKLFF.

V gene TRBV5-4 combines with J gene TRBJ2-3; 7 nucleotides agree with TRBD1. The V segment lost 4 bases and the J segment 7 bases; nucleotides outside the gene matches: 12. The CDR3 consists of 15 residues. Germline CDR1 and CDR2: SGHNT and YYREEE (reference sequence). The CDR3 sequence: CASSQQGTNMYTQYF. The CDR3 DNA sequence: TGTGCCAGCAGCCAACAGGGGACGAATATGTATACGCAGTATTTT.

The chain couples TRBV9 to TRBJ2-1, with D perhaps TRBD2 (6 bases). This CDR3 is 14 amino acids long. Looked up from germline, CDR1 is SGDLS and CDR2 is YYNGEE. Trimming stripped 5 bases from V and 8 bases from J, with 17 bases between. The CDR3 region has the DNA TGTGCCAGCAGTGGTAGCGGCGGTGGCCATGAGCAGTTCTTC. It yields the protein CASSGSGGGHEQFF.

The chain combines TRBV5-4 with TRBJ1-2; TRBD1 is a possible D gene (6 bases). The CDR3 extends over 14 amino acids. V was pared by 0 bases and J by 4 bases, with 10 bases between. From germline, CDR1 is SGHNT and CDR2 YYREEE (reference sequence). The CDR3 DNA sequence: TGTGCCAGCAGCTTGGACAGGGATGCCTATGGCTACACCTTC. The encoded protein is CASSLDRDAYGYTF. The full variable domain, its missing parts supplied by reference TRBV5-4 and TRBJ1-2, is ETGVTQSPTHLIKTRGQQVTLRCSSQSGHNTVSWYQQALGQGPQFIFQYYREEENGRGNFPPRFSGLQFPNYSSELNVNALELDDSALYLCASSLDRDAYGYTFGSGTRLTVV.

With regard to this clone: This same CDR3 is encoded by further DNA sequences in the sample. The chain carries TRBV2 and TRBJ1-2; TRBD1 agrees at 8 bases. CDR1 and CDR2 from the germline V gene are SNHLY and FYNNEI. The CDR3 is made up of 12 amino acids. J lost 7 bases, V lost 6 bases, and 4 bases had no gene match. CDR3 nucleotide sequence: TGTGCCAGCAGGGTAGGACAGGGTGGCTACACCTTC. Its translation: CASRVGQGGYTF.

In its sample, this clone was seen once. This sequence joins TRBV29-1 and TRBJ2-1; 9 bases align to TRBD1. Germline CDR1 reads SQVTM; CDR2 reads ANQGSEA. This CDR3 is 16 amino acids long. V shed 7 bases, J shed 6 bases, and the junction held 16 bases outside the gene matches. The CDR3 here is CSAFPGQGTAGNEQFF. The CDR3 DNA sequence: TGCAGCGCCTTCCCGGGACAGGGTACGGCGGGCAATGAGCAGTTCTTC.

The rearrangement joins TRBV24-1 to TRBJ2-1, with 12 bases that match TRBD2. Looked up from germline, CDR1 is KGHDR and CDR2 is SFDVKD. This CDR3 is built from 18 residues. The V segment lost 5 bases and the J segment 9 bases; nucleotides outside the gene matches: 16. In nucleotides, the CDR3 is TGTGCCACCAGTGGCCTCCCCCAGACTAGCGGGGGTCGGGGTGAGCAGTTCTTC. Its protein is CATSGLPQTSGGRGEQFF.

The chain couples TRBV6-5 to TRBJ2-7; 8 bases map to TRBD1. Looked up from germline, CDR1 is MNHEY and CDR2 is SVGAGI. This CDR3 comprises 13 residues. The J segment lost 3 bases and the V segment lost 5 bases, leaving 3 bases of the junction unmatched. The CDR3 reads CASSLGQVYEQYF. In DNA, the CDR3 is TGTGCCAGCAGTCTGGGACAGGTCTACGAGCAGTACTTC.

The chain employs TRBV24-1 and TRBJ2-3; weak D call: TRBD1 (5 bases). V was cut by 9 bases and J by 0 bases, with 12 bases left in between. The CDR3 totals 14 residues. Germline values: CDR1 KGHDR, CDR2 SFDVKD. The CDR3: CATGAERSTDTQYF. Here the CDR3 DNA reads TGTGCCACCGGGGCGGAGAGAAGCACAGATACGCAGTATTTT.

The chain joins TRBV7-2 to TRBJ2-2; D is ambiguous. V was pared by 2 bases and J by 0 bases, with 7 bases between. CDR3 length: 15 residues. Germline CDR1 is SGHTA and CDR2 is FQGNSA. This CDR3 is CASSLRSTNTGELFF. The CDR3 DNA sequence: TGTGCCAGCAGCTTACGGAGCACGAACACCGGGGAGCTGTTTTTT.

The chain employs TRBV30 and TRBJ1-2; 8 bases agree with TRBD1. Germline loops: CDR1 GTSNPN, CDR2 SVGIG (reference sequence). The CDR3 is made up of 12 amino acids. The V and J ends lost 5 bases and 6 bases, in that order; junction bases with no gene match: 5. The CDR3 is CAWADRGHGYTF. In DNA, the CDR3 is TGTGCCTGGGCCGACAGGGGCCATGGCTACACCTTC.